This T cell receptor (beta chain) was captured in a study of technical replicates of blood from a few donors. Looked up from germline, CDR1 is MNHEY and CDR2 is SVGAGI. CDR3 length: 12 amino acids. V was shortened by 0 bases and J by 7 bases, with 4 bases between the two germline ends. Here immunoSEQ multiplex PCR was the method, and the copy in TCRdb shows in-frame clones only, minus some. Of about 70,000 clones detected, more than 90% appear once; the ten largest clones hold 0.4% to 0.5%. This clonotype was obtained from a human donor in good health. Sequencing was done on a sample of T cells isolated from PBMCs. The V and J genes are TRBV6-5 and TRBJ2-1; no definite D call. CDR3 in amino acids: CASSYSRNEQFF. The CDR3 DNA follows: TGTGCCAGCAGTTACTCGAGGAATGAGCAGTTCTTC.